Listed below are T cell receptor beta chains from one sample, sequenced in a study of OX40 agonist ivuxolimab in advanced cancers. The repertoire was sequenced with immunoSEQ multiplex PCR; TCRdb's copy has only in-frame clones and lacks some. The sample lists more than 55,000 clones, 87% seen once, with about 0.62% in the top ten. Source: CD4+ or CD8+ T cells sorted from blood, taken in a trial of the OX40 agonist ivuxolimab. The receptors stem from an adult with an advanced solid tumor such as melanoma, head and neck, liver or kidney cancer. Each CDR3 is given with its conserved first and last residue. Clone size is shown for a subset of rows, as once, few, many or a class of expanded clone.

j_call	v_call	clone_size	cdr3_aa
TRBJ1-3	TRBV6-6	.	CASSYRANSGNTIYF
TRBJ1-3	TRBV14	once	CASSQEISQVSSGNTIYF
TRBJ2-3	TRBV2	.	CASSGGLAGTSTDTQYF
TRBJ2-1	TRBV19	once	CASSMTGLAGTSSYNEQFF
TRBJ2-5	TRBV28	.	CASSTGRVTSGYPRETQYF
TRBJ1-1	TRBV6-5	.	CASSSPGQSFYGAFF
TRBJ2-1	TRBV19	.	CASSIDGTGYNEQFF
TRBJ2-5	TRBV10-3	.	CAISESGTPRTQYF
TRBJ1-2	TRBV5-6	.	CASSLGPGQGAYDYGYTF
TRBJ1-1	TRBV18	.	CASSPPGQYTEAFF
TRBJ2-3	TRBV5-5	.	CASSLGQSTDTQYF
TRBJ2-2	TRBV4-1	.	CASSQEPGPGELFF
TRBJ1-5	TRBV4-1	.	CASSQEPDQPQHF
TRBJ1-3	TRBV9	.	CASSLHAGSSGNTIYF
TRBJ2-7	TRBV4-2	.	CASSLQGGYEQYF
TRBJ2-1	TRBV7-8	.	CASSWDRDLQLGKPNNEQFF
TRBJ2-7	TRBV5-6	once	CASSFGLAGETYEQYF
TRBJ2-7	TRBV5-6	.	CASSFGQGFEQYF
TRBJ1-1	TRBV10-2	.	CASSVDKMNTEAFF
TRBJ2-2	TRBV7-6	.	CASSSLAGGSGELFF
TRBJ1-2	TRBV5-6	.	CASSSNRVGYGYTF
TRBJ2-7	TRBV11-1	.	CASSRDRLGEQYF
TRBJ2-3	TRBV7-3	.	CASSARWEKGTDTQYF
TRBJ2-2	TRBV27	.	CASSHTTGELFF
TRBJ2-7	TRBV21-1	.	CASSKDPTSGSSYEQYF
TRBJ2-2	TRBV5-4	.	CASSLGGTSGRYHGELFF
TRBJ1-2	TRBV19	.	CASSPRDRPFYGYTF
TRBJ2-7	TRBV5-1	once	CASSLVLAGGYEQYF
TRBJ2-5	TRBV2	few	CARSAPGPGAQYF
TRBJ2-3	TRBV30	.	CAWSGLATDTQYF
TRBJ2-7	TRBV11-2	.	CASSLGRSGSTYEQYF
TRBJ2-1	TRBV28	few	CASSKEPISYNEQFF
TRBJ1-1	TRBV7-2	.	CASSLESGTHTEAFF